These T cell receptor beta chains were read from a single sample in a study of monozygotic twins with inflammatory bowel disease. Using the 5' RACE reads, TCRdb records one entry per CDR3 protein without DNA. This table lists some 330,000 distinct CDR3 sequences. Sequenced sample: blood. The receptor set was obtained from a human donor with ulcerative colitis or Crohn's disease, or a healthy co-twin of an affected twin (not recorded which). CDR3s include the opening cysteine and the closing phenylalanine or tryptophan.

CDR3aa: CASSLAGRRTDTQYF
j_gene: TRBJ2-3
v_gene: TRBV5-1

CDR3aa: CASTPGVVISPLHF
j_gene: TRBJ1-6
v_gene: TRBV6-1

CDR3aa: CAWTGGTSTDTQYF
j_gene: TRBJ2-3
v_gene: TRBV30

CDR3aa: CATRRSSGNYEQFF
j_gene: TRBJ2-1
v_gene: TRBV15

CDR3aa: CASGPGSSYEQYF
j_gene: TRBJ2-7
v_gene: TRBV9

CDR3aa: CASSSDPRRGNYNEQFF
j_gene: TRBJ2-1
v_gene: TRBV6-9

CDR3aa: CASSRTQGASYEQYF
j_gene: TRBJ2-7
v_gene: TRBV19

CDR3aa: CASSFFGSYEQYF
j_gene: TRBJ2-7
v_gene: TRBV27

CDR3aa: CASSLSTSGTSQPSYEQYF
j_gene: TRBJ2-7
v_gene: TRBV5-1

CDR3aa: CASSYSTLSRGGLTDTQYF
j_gene: TRBJ2-3
v_gene: TRBV6-5

CDR3aa: CASSAPRTGQETQYF
j_gene: TRBJ2-5
v_gene: TRBV28

CDR3aa: CASSRLAVTSTDTQYF
j_gene: TRBJ2-3
v_gene: TRBV27

CDR3aa: CASSIRTGTGGALREAFF
j_gene: TRBJ1-1
v_gene: TRBV11-1

CDR3aa: CSVGSGSHNEQFF
j_gene: TRBJ2-1
v_gene: TRBV20-1

CDR3aa: CASSPGLDRGKLFF
j_gene: TRBJ1-4
v_gene: TRBV18

CDR3aa: CASSYGGLGANVLTF
j_gene: TRBJ2-6
v_gene: TRBV9

CDR3aa: CSGQGAGDTQYF
j_gene: TRBJ2-3
v_gene: TRBV29-1

CDR3aa: CASRTAGGRDYEQYF
j_gene: TRBJ2-7
v_gene: TRBV6-1

CDR3aa: CASSPIVSEKLFF
j_gene: TRBJ1-4
v_gene: TRBV7-2

CDR3aa: CSAGTSGTKMKETQYF
j_gene: TRBJ2-5
v_gene: TRBV20-1

CDR3aa: CATSRDFGAAEQFF
j_gene: TRBJ2-1
v_gene: TRBV15

CDR3aa: CASSFRDYPFGEQYF
j_gene: TRBJ2-7
v_gene: TRBV7-9

CDR3aa: CASSLQGGDYEQYF
j_gene: TRBJ2-7
v_gene: TRBV27

CDR3aa: CATSDLGGDETQYF
j_gene: TRBJ2-5
v_gene: TRBV24-1

CDR3aa: CAISESTSGSSYEQYF
j_gene: TRBJ2-7
v_gene: TRBV10-3

CDR3aa: CSAPGGLAGQSSYEQYF
j_gene: TRBJ2-7
v_gene: TRBV20-1

CDR3aa: CASSQFSYEQYF
j_gene: TRBJ2-7
v_gene: TRBV28

CDR3aa: CASSFGQRFTDTQYF
j_gene: TRBJ2-3
v_gene: TRBV7-2

CDR3aa: CASSQDIGAGGETQYF
j_gene: TRBJ2-5
v_gene: TRBV4-3

CDR3aa: CASSLSDNYYEQYF
j_gene: TRBJ2-7
v_gene: TRBV5-5

CDR3aa: CASSTRDRGPLSNQPQHF
j_gene: TRBJ1-5
v_gene: TRBV21-1

CDR3aa: CASSLLLGSSTEAFF
j_gene: TRBJ1-1
v_gene: TRBV5-1

CDR3aa: CASSPRAGKNTGELFF
j_gene: TRBJ2-2
v_gene: TRBV18

CDR3aa: CATSAGEGSYEQYF
j_gene: TRBJ2-7
v_gene: TRBV24-1

CDR3aa: CSAGGWSEETQYF
j_gene: TRBJ2-5
v_gene: TRBV20-1

CDR3aa: CASSLYSGIPSGNEQFF
j_gene: TRBJ2-1
v_gene: TRBV28

CDR3aa: CSARASDRGHGETQYF
j_gene: TRBJ2-5
v_gene: TRBV20-1

CDR3aa: CASSQDRANSPLHF
j_gene: TRBJ1-6
v_gene: TRBV4-3

CDR3aa: CASSSSGTRYEQYF
j_gene: TRBJ2-7
v_gene: TRBV7-2

CDR3aa: CSVGGTWNQPQHF
j_gene: TRBJ1-5
v_gene: TRBV29-1

CDR3aa: CASSFGLPNTEAFF
j_gene: TRBJ1-1
v_gene: TRBV28

CDR3aa: CSVVGREKLFF
j_gene: TRBJ1-4
v_gene: TRBV29-1

CDR3aa: CASSFGWTGAGANVLTF
j_gene: TRBJ2-6
v_gene: TRBV7-8

CDR3aa: CASSLWAPGGNSEQFF
j_gene: TRBJ2-1
v_gene: TRBV28

CDR3aa: CASKTSGYNEQFF
j_gene: TRBJ2-1
v_gene: TRBV6-5

CDR3aa: CASSPAGTGVDEQFF
j_gene: TRBJ2-1
v_gene: TRBV18

CDR3aa: CATSRRTSRTGSSGNTIYF
j_gene: TRBJ1-3
v_gene: TRBV15

CDR3aa: CASSADRGREQFF
j_gene: TRBJ2-1
v_gene: TRBV7-9